This T cell receptor beta chain was found in a study of T cell responses to AZD1222 COVID-19 vaccine. Points from the study as a whole: Close to half of spike-specific TCRs reportedly recognize unmutated variant regions.

Concerning this clone itself: The target antigen is unknown.

Sequenced by immunoSEQ multiplex PCR; TCRdb stores in-frame clones only, minus some. The sample includes over 110,000 clones, roughly 90% seen only once; the top ten take under 2%. Looked up from germline, CDR1 is LGHDT and CDR2 is YNNKEL (reference sequence). V was pared by 10 bases and J by 1 base, with 10 bases between. CDR3 size: 12 residues. This chain uses TRBV3-1 (or the pseudogene TRBV3-2) with TRBJ1-1, with D hard to call. The clonotype originates from an adult who received the AZD1222 COVID-19 vaccine. The material sequenced was peripheral blood, taken 28 days after the second AZD1222 dose. In DNA form, the CDR3 reads TGTGCCACCCGAGGAGGGAACACTGAAGCTTTCTTT. Amino acid sequence: CATRGGNTEAFF.